A single sample is the source of the 14 T cell receptor beta chains below, sequenced in a study of spatial heterogeneity in lung cancer. TCRdb reanalysed the 5' RACE reads using MiXCR and keeps one entry per CDR3 protein. The table lists over 95,000 distinct CDR3 sequences, 9.5% to 14% of them singletons. Time point defined: blood at routine non-recurrence follow-up after resection. The sequencing used PBMCs, collected at follow-up. These receptor sequences come from a female donor with early-stage non-small cell lung cancer.

This clonotype was detected a few times. The chain joins TRBV12-3 or TRBV12-4 to TRBJ2-7; 10 nucleotides agree with TRBD1. The length of the CDR3 is 14 residues. J lost 2 bases, V lost 5 bases, and 3 bases had no gene match. CDR3 protein: CASSRDRGPYEQYF. The DNA of the CDR3 is TGTGCCAGCAGTCGGGACAGGGGCCCCTACGAGCAGTACTTC.

The table lists this clonotype with many counts. The rearrangement joins TRBV6-2 or TRBV6-3 to TRBJ2-1, with TRBD2 matching over 9 bases. This CDR3 is 15 amino acids long. Losses at the gene ends were 8 bases for V and 3 bases for J; bases not matched to a gene: 8. The germline V gene encodes CDR1 MNHEY and CDR2 SVGEGT. CDR3 residues: CASGIAGANYNEQFF. The DNA for the CDR3 is TGTGCCAGCGGTATAGCGGGAGCGAACTACAATGAGCAGTTCTTC.

This clonotype appeared many times. The J gene is TRBJ1-1, the V gene TRBV12-3 or TRBV12-4; D is possibly TRBD1 (6 bases). This CDR3 is built from 14 residues. V was shortened by 3 bases and J by 5 bases, with 13 bases between the two germline ends. The CDR3 here is CASSFTGRRTEAFF. As DNA, the CDR3 is TGTGCCAGCAGTTTTACAGGGCGCCGGACTGAAGCTTTCTTT.

The genes are TRBV6-5 and TRBJ2-6; 12 nucleotides match TRBD2. The V gene's germline CDR1 is MNHEY and CDR2 SVGAGI. V lost 6 bases and J lost 0; bases outside the gene matches: 3. The CDR3 extends over 17 amino acids. Written as DNA, the CDR3 is TGTGCCAGCAGCCGGACTAGCGGGGCCTCTGGGGCCAACGTCCTGACTTTC. It is translated as CASSRTSGASGANVLTF.

The chain links TRBV6-6 to TRBJ1-2; 8 positions agree with TRBD1. CDR3 length: 16 amino acids. Germline V gene data show CDR1 as MNHNY and CDR2 as SVGAGI (reference sequence). Losses at the gene ends were 4 bases for V and 4 bases for J; bases not matched to a gene: 11. The CDR3 is CASSLGPGQGGYGYTF. The CDR3 DNA is TGTGCCAGCAGTTTGGGACCCGGACAGGGAGGCTATGGCTACACCTTC.

This clonotype was seen at least ten times. V is TRBV20-1 and J is TRBJ1-6; D is unclear. Trimming pared 6 bases from V and 0 bases from J, leaving 18 bases between. Per germline, CDR1 DFQATT and CDR2 SNEGSKA (reference sequence). The CDR3 is made up of 17 amino acids. The CDR3 DNA reads TGCAGTGCCAGCGACACTAACGCTCCCTCCTATAATTCACCCCTCCACTTT. Its protein product is CSASDTNAPSYNSPLHF.

This clonotype occurred a few times. The genes are TRBV2 and TRBJ2-3, with D maybe TRBD2 (5 bases). This CDR3 contains 14 residues. The germline CDR1 and CDR2 sequences are SNHLY and FYNNEI. The V and J ends lost 10 bases and 6 bases respectively, with 20 bases between them. CDR3 region: CATRRTTFADTQYF. The CDR3 coding sequence is TGTGCCACCAGGAGGACCACGTTCGCGGATACGCAGTATTTT.

This clonotype occurred a few times. The CDR3 DNA reads as TGTGCCAGCAGCGCCCGGACAGGGACTGCTGAAGCTTTCTTT. It is translated as CASSARTGTAEAFF. The chain joins TRBV9 to TRBJ1-1; 8 nucleotides line up with TRBD1. With 3 bases clipped from V and 6 bases from J, the junction kept 7 bases outside the gene matches. The CDR3 runs to 14 residues. Germline values: CDR1 SGDLS, CDR2 YYNGEE. The whole variable domain, filled in from reference TRBV9 and TRBJ1-1, reads DSGVTQTPKHLITATGQRVTLRCSPRSGDLSVYWYQQSLDQGLQFLIQYYNGEERAKGNILERFSAQQFPDLHSELNLSSLELGDSALYFCASSARTGTAEAFFGQGTRLTVV.

J is TRBJ2-1 and V is TRBV20-1, with a possible D match to TRBD2 (5 bases). The germline V gene has CDR1 DFQATT and CDR2 SNEGSKA (reference sequence). V lost 4 bases and J 7 bases, leaving 14 bases between the germline ends. The length of the CDR3 is 13 residues. The chain's CDR3 is CSAKARATNEQFF. CDR3 DNA sequence: TGCAGTGCTAAGGCGAGGGCCACTAATGAGCAGTTCTTC.

The V and J genes are TRBV7-2 and TRBJ2-1; D uncertain. Germline CDR1 SGHTA, CDR2 FQGNSA. The CDR3 sequence is 17 residues long. The V gene lost 3 bases and the J gene lost 0 bases, with 15 bases spanning the gap. The CDR3: CASSLSAVPSSYNEQFF. In nucleotides, the CDR3 is TGTGCCAGCAGCTTGTCTGCGGTTCCGAGCTCCTACAATGAGCAGTTCTTC. Drawing the rest from reference TRBV7-2 and TRBJ2-1, the complete variable domain is GAGVSQSPSNKVTEKGKDVELRCDPISGHTALYWYRQSLGQGLEFLIYFQGNSAPDKSGLPSDRFSAERTGGSVSTLTIQRTQQEDSAVYLCASSLSAVPSSYNEQFFGPGTRLTVL.

V gene TRBV20-1 combines with J gene TRBJ1-1, with D possibly being TRBD1 (5 bases). The CDR3 consists of 12 residues. Trimming removed 2 bases at V and 5 bases at J, with 9 bases between. Per germline, CDR1 DFQATT and CDR2 SNEGSKA (reference sequence). CDR3 sequence reads: CSARRTSTEAFF. CDR3 DNA sequence: TGCAGTGCTAGAAGGACAAGTACTGAAGCTTTCTTT.

This clonotype came up many times. The V gene is TRBV12-3 or TRBV12-4, the J gene TRBJ1-5, with D uncertain. The CDR3 has 15 residues. The ends were cut back, 5 bases at V and 2 bases at J, with 13 bases in the middle. CDR3 bases: TGTGCCAGCAGTATCCAGGTACGGGGCAATCAGCCCCAGCATTTT. Translating gives CASSIQVRGNQPQHF.

The chain employs TRBV20-1 and TRBJ1-5; D is uncertain. The V gene's germline CDR1 is DFQATT and CDR2 SNEGSKA (reference sequence). V was cut by 0 bases and J by 4 bases, with 7 bases left in between. This CDR3 has 13 amino acids. The CDR3: CSARDGQNQPQHF. CDR3 nucleotide sequence: TGCAGTGCTAGAGACGGGCAGAATCAGCCCCAGCATTTT.

The J gene is TRBJ2-6, the V gene TRBV27; D is undetermined. Germline loops: CDR1 MNHEY, CDR2 SMNVEV (reference sequence). The CDR3 is 15 residues long. Trimming took 3 bases from V and 2 from J, leaving 8 bases between them. CDR3 bases: TGTGCCAGCAGTTTTATTGACGCTGGGGCCAACGTCCTGACTTTC. Amino acid sequence: CASSFIDAGANVLTF.